This TCR beta chain stems from a study of cytomegalovirus exposure and HLA in healthy donors (dated by TCRdb to 2017 to 2019). Broadly, across the study: An earlier analysis of 587 of the donors reported approximately 300 Gb of sequence data and 100 million to 140 million unique TCR beta sequences from 150 million to 200 million T cells. Both class I and class II loci were covered by HLA typing, at four-digit resolution. The number of donors typed differed by locus, with about 629-640 for A, B, C, DRB1 and DQB1, more than 500 for DQA1, approximately 580 for DPA1, and approximately 470 for DPB1. Across roughly 420 genotyped donors of the cohort, an average of 235,054 unique TCR beta nucleotide sequences per donor were sequenced, and 15% to 20% of those sequences were non-productive. A separate validation cohort of 100 to 150 different subjects was used in addition to the approximately 700-subject first cohort. In a later genetic analysis, genome-wide SNP genotypes for about 55% of the roughly 670 donors were used, and that subset was treated as a discovery cohort. Four or five DR-DQ haplotypes were treated as single units for association and clustering because of strong linkage in the cohort. To decide whether each TCR beta V gene segment behaved as functional or pseudogenic, an earlier analysis of some 600 of the donors relied on high-throughput TCR beta sequencing. In a later analysis, previously published TCR beta repertoires from several hundred donors were re-analyzed and high-resolution HLA genotyping was added so that TCR occurrence patterns could be studied. To predict cytomegalovirus infection status, the study brought together high-throughput TCR immunosequencing, statistical association of individual TCRs with disease status, and machine learning. Donor age, sex, ethnicity and CMV serostatus were compiled together with the repertoire data. The later analysis used no new phenotypic data to find candidate immune exposures, relying instead on TCR beta sequences and their occurrence across donors. All discovery cohort repertoires had been generated using a single sequencing platform. Of the 398 genotyped donors, 65% to 90% were placed in the genetic ancestry cluster associated with self-reported Caucasian donors. An early release covering approximately 600 HLA-typed donors comprised about 320 gigabases of sequencing data and 65 million to 100 million unique TCR sequences. The study profiled the T cell repertoires of fewer than 850 subjects by immunosequencing and related them to cytomegalovirus serostatus. The study was designed to test whether signatures of past pathogen exposure could be identified by cataloging public T cell receptors. General conclusions and limits of the study: In vitro tests confirmed that a few of the cytomegalovirus-associated TCR beta chains recognize cytomegalovirus antigens. According to a later genetic analysis, donors in an Asian-associated ancestry cluster had fewer N-insertions in productive TCRs than the roughly 700-donor mean. When HLA alleles, especially DR and DQ, strongly co-occurred, TCR associations were difficult to assign to individual alleles. In both the original and validation cohorts, the classifier was reported to diagnose cytomegalovirus status with high specificity and sensitivity. It was suggested by the authors that the approach could potentially be generalized to other disease states and immunological phenotypes. Because counts were too low, approximately 15 rarely observed V segments, including chromosome 9 orphons, were excluded from the earlier analysis of 587 of the donors. CMV serostatus was the only immune exposure information available for the cohort. A later analysis found that HLA-associated TCR beta chains were more clonally expanded and had lower generation probabilities than equally common non-associated chains. A later genetic analysis associated a missense DCLRE1C variant with V-gene and J-gene trimming of TCR beta chains, and an independent cohort replicated the association. In a later analysis, most CMV-associated TCR beta chains were found to appear HLA-restricted, with HLA associations seemingly driven largely by CMV exposure. Because the 87-base-pair reads could not distinguish some IMGT-functional V segments, including TRBV6-2 and TRBV6-3, those segments were excluded. According to a later analysis, TCR association rates differed among HLA loci, with DRB1 alleles showing the most associated TCRs and HLA-C alleles showing the fewest. A further reported finding was that TCR beta sequences accurately predicted the HLA-A and HLA-B alleles for most subjects in the first cohort. Roughly uniform sequencing depth across donors was assumed in presence/absence analyses, although this assumption may not hold. In an earlier analysis of around 500 of the donors, most TCR beta V segments appeared in productive rearrangements about 90% or about 30% of the time, broadly matching IMGT annotations. Linkage disequilibrium might explain the correlated functional status among segregating V segments, but an unknown experimental factor could not be ruled out. In this cohort, only TCR beta chains were sequenced, and detectable features were limited by the absence of alpha or paired-chain data. In a later analysis, several top co-occurrence clusters were reported to appear linked to parvovirus B19, influenza, CMV and Epstein-Barr virus. In a later analysis, 16,951 TCR beta sequences were associated with specific HLA alleles at a false discovery rate of 0.05. A group of highly shared sequence variants was considered likely to be a technical artifact of the sequencing pipeline. Because HLA typing was unavailable for some donors at each locus, only the typed subset was used in association tests. Across donors, most TCR sequences were observed very rarely, whereas some public TCRs were present in many individuals. A total of 150 or so TCR beta chains were listed by the study as associated with cytomegalovirus.

V ends up 2 bases short and J 2 bases short, with an unmatched junction base count of 3. Per the germline V gene, SGHVS is the CDR1 and FQNEAQ is the CDR2. The CDR3, cysteine through phenylalanine, is 15 amino acids long. Only the CDR3 region is kept as DNA, spanning 45 bases read in frame from base 1. The cohort consisted of some 730 healthy bone marrow donors. At the time of sampling, every cohort member was nominally healthy, though immune exposures that went unrecorded were likely present. The donor was CMV seronegative and belonged to the group of 350 to 400 seronegative cohort members. Each donor provided a peripheral blood sample, and peripheral blood mononuclear cells were used for TCR beta sequencing. Genomic DNA extraction from the blood cell samples was performed with the Qiagen DNeasy Blood Extraction Kit. Library construction relied on the immunoSEQ multiplex PCR assay. A mixture of 60 forward primers for TCR Vbeta segments and 13 reverse primers for TCR Jbeta segments was used in the multiplex PCR. The CDR3 region of rearranged TCR beta genes was amplified from genomic DNA by a multiplex PCR assay. On the Illumina HiSeq System, the amplified TCR beta libraries were sequenced as 87-base-pair reads. Turning to the authors' computational methods: Across the roughly 670 repertoires, a later analysis counted 80 million or so unique TCR beta chains, around 11 million of which were shared by at least two donors. Raw reads were error-corrected and collapsed into unique sequences with a nearest-neighbor algorithm that merged closely related sequences to remove PCR and sequencing errors. Alignment of CDR3 sequences to IMGT reference sequences was used to assign V, D and J gene segments. Each retained sequence needed at least a six-nucleotide match to both a V gene segment and a J gene segment. A rearrangement counted as productive if the CDR3 had no stop codons and remained in frame with V and J, and every other rearrangement counted as non-productive. CDR3 was defined according to IMGT convention as the region running from the second conserved V-encoded cysteine to the conserved J-encoded phenylalanine. In an earlier analysis of around 570 of the donors, sequences lacking an unambiguous match to a single V gene segment were excluded. An earlier analysis of approximately 590 of the donors classified V segments as functional when productive rearrangements were above 56.7% and as segregating when the standard deviation between donors was above 5%. A statistical classification framework was developed to diagnose cytomegalovirus status using the catalog of TCR beta chain sequences. V and J gene assignment, in a later analysis, came from comparing TCR nucleotide sequences with IMGT/GENE-DB human TR gene sequences. In a later analysis, CDR3 sequences and most-parsimonious VDJ recombination scenarios were assigned using the TCRdist pipeline. In a later analysis, every TCR beta chain was defined by the combination of its CDR3 amino acid sequence and its V-gene family, and reads without a unique V-gene family were dropped. In a later analysis, 500 to 700 highly shared, low-generation-probability nucleotide sequences were removed to address suspected cross-contamination and a sequencing artifact. In a later analysis, a clonal expansion index was calculated for each public chain from normalized within-repertoire ranks of inferred template counts. In a later analysis, generation probabilities were computed using a VDJ recombination model fitted to out-of-frame rearrangements, and the results were checked against IGoR. A later analysis scored TCR-TCR, TCR-HLA and TCR-CMV co-occurrence with hypergeometric tests, applying a repertoire-size bias correction to TCR pairs. A later analysis estimated false discovery rates by permuting HLA or CMV assignments 20 times. In a later analysis, co-occurring TCRs were grouped using DBSCAN, and TCRdist sequence similarity was added for clustering within HLA-allele-positive subsets. Repertoires with fewer than 30,000 or more than 120,000 public chains, plus five repertoires with anomalous nucleotide sharing, were excluded from co-occurrence clustering. Imported from immuneACCESS, the table was reduced by TCRdb to in-frame sequences with V and J called. These copies leave out some clones; in studies compared against another copy, an unresolved V gene accounts for under half, and the cause of the remainder is not known. The DNA was the basis for D and trimming; V, J and clone size are from that table. This sample comprises hundreds of thousands of clones, around 79% of them detected only once. Of the sample, approximately 1.8% falls within the top ten clones.

About this clone itself: What this receptor recognizes is not known. Within one base of it there is no much larger clone, and no base qualities were kept.

The chain couples TRBV7-8 to TRBJ2-7; 10 bases in between match TRBD2. This clonotype originated in a male donor in good health and CMV-seronegative. Sequencing was carried out using PBMCs. The CDR3: CASSLPAGGPYEQYF. The DNA sequence reads TGTGCCAGCAGCTTACCAGCGGGAGGGCCCTACGAGCAGTACTTC.